Following are 32 T cell receptor beta chains from one sample sequenced in a study of cytomegalovirus exposure and HLA in healthy donors. The PCR was carried out with 60 Vbeta primers and 13 Jbeta primers. Sequenced by immunoSEQ multiplex PCR; TCRdb stores in-frame clones only, minus some. The repertoire holds 150,000 to 200,000 clones, with roughly three quarters as singletons. Specimen: PBMCs. These receptors were obtained from a man aged 40-55 years in good health and CMV-seropositive.

This clone was seen a few times. V is TRBV5-5 and J is TRBJ2-7; 7 nucleotides line up with TRBD1. V was clipped by 1 base and J by 6 bases; unmatched bases: 7. Germline V CDR1 and CDR2: SGHKS, YYEKEE (reference sequence). The CDR3 has 14 amino acids. The CDR3: CASSLPQTGFEQYF. The CDR3 DNA reads as TGTGCCAGCAGCTTGCCCCAGACAGGGTTCGAGCAGTACTTC.

The V and J genes are TRBV27 and TRBJ2-5; D is ambiguous. Trimming removed 8 bases from V and 2 bases from J, with 12 bases in between. The CDR3 is 13 amino acids. The germline CDR1 and CDR2 sequences are MNHEY and SMNVEV (reference sequence). Written as DNA, the CDR3 is TGTGCCAGCGCCTTGGTCGGTCAAGAGACCCAGTACTTC. It yields the protein CASALVGQETQYF.

This clone was found a few times. The V and J genes are TRBV6-5 and TRBJ1-3, with 8 positions matching TRBD1. This CDR3 is built from 16 residues. CDR1 and CDR2 from the germline V gene are MNHEY and SVGAGI. J gave up 0 bases and V 4 bases, and 5 bases lay outside the gene matches. The CDR3 nucleotides are TGTGCCAGCAGTTCTCCAGGGGGCGTCTCTGGAAACACCATATATTTT. Amino acid sequence: CASSSPGGVSGNTIYF.

The chain joins TRBV7-2 to TRBJ2-5; the D gene is possibly TRBD2 (6 bases). The V end was cut by 5 bases, the J end by 5 bases, with 12 bases between. CDR1 SGHTA and CDR2 FQGNSA come from the germline V gene. The CDR3 has 13 residues. CDR3 coding DNA: TGTGCCAGCAGCGATGAGGGAGGCGAGACCCAGTACTTC. Protein sequence: CASSDEGGETQYF.

CDR3 region: CASTKGLATGELFF. The DNA of the CDR3 is TGTGCCAGCACCAAAGGGCTAGCAACCGGGGAGCTGTTTTTT. V gene TRBV6-5 combines with J gene TRBJ2-2; maybe TRBD2 (5 bases). The V gene lost 7 bases and the J gene lost 5 bases, with 14 bases spanning the gap. The length of the CDR3 is 14 residues. Looked up from germline, CDR1 is MNHEY and CDR2 is SVGAGI.

This clone was observed a few times. CDR3 loop: CASSLEFGTGNTEAFF. The CDR3 DNA sequence: TGTGCCAGCAGCTTGGAATTCGGGACAGGCAACACTGAAGCTTTCTTT. The genes are TRBV5-6 and TRBJ1-1, with 8 nucleotides matching TRBD1. The junction had 6 bases not matched to a gene; V was cut back by 0 bases and J by 2 bases. Germline assignment: CDR1 SGHDT and CDR2 YYEEEE. The length of the CDR3 is 16 residues. Supplemented by reference TRBV5-6 and TRBJ1-1, the full variable domain reads DAGVTQSPTHLIKTRGQQVTLRCSPKSGHDTVSWYQQALGQGPQFIFQYYEEEERQRGNFPDRFSGHQFPNYSSELNVNALLLGDSALYLCASSLEFGTGNTEAFFGQGTRLTVV.

This clone was counted a few times. The chain has TRBV6-6 and TRBJ1-5, with D perhaps TRBD1 (6 bases). Germline CDR1 and CDR2: MNHNY and SVGAGI (reference sequence). Trimming cost V 5 bases and J 7 bases, with 18 bases left between them. This CDR3 has 15 amino acids. The CDR3 DNA follows: TGTGCCAGCAGTCCGCCCGACAGGTGGGGGCAGCCCCAGCATTTT. Translation gives CASSPPDRWGQPQHF.

This clone was observed a few times. The chain carries TRBV19 and TRBJ2-1; 11 bases fit TRBD1. The CDR3 extends over 14 amino acids. V lost 10 bases to trimming and J lost 5 bases; unmatched junction nucleotides: 7. Per the germline V gene, CDR1 is LNHDA and CDR2 is SQIVND (reference sequence). CDR3 DNA sequence: TGTGCCACCCACGGGACAGGGGGTAACAATGAGCAGTTCTTC. Protein sequence: CATHGTGGNNEQFF.

This clone showed up just a few times. The V call is TRBV7-4, the J call TRBJ1-4; 7 nucleotides align to TRBD1. Germline V gene data show CDR1 as SGHVT and CDR2 as SQSDAQ. The trim removed 5 bases at V and 7 bases at J, leaving 4 bases unmatched. This CDR3 is built from 13 residues. Here the CDR3 DNA reads TGTGCCAGCAGCCCAGGGACAGCTGAAAAACTGTTTTTT. Translated: CASSPGTAEKLFF.

This clone occurred many times. V and J are TRBV12-5 and TRBJ2-7; TRBD1 might be the D (5 bases). The ends were cut back, 3 bases at V and 2 bases at J, with 11 bases in the middle. Germline V gene data show CDR1 as LGHNT and CDR2 as FRNRAP. The CDR3 is made up of 14 amino acids. Here the CDR3 reads CASGLGQGTYEQYF. CDR3 nucleotide sequence: TGTGCTAGTGGTTTAGGGCAGGGCACCTACGAGCAGTACTTC.

This clone occurred a few times. The chain employs TRBV4-2 and TRBJ1-1; D is possibly TRBD1 (5 bases). V was cut by 4 bases and J by 3 bases, with 12 bases left in between. The germline CDR1 and CDR2 sequences are LGHNA and YNFKEQ. This CDR3 is 14 amino acids long. CDR3 in DNA: TGTGCCAGCAGCCCCTCCCCGGGGGACACTGAAGCTTTCTTT. It encodes CASSPSPGDTEAFF.

This clone was detected a few times. The CDR3 DNA is TGTGCCACCAATAGCGGGGGGCCCCAAGAGACCCAGTACTTC. Translation gives CATNSGGPQETQYF. V gene TRBV9 combines with J gene TRBJ2-5; 10 bases line up with TRBD2. Trimming cost V 9 bases and J 1 base; bases outside gene matches: 6. The CDR3 is 14 amino acids. CDR1 SGDLS and CDR2 YYNGEE come from the germline V gene.

V gene TRBV4-1 combines with J gene TRBJ2-7; 7 bases are shared with TRBD1. CDR3 length: 15 residues. Germline V gene data show CDR1 as MGHRA and CDR2 as YSYEKL. Trimming cost V 4 bases and J 2 bases; bases outside gene matches: 8. CDR3: CASSPSPQGTYEQYF. Written as DNA, the CDR3 is TGCGCCAGCAGCCCATCGCCACAGGGGACCTACGAGCAGTACTTC.

The gene calls are TRBV11-2 and TRBJ1-2; TRBD1 is a possible D gene (6 bases). Germline CDR1 is SGHAT and CDR2 is FQNNGV. The CDR3 has 14 residues. Trimming removed 2 bases from V and 4 bases from J, with 11 bases in between. The CDR3 sequence is CASSLSAGVYGYTF. CDR3 DNA sequence: TGTGCCAGCAGCTTATCTGCAGGGGTCTATGGCTACACCTTC. Full variable domain (missing parts from reference TRBV11-2 and TRBJ1-2): EAGVAQSPRYKIIEKRQSVAFWCNPISGHATLYWYQQILGQGPKLLIQFQNNGVVDDSQLPKDRFSAERLKGVDSTLKIQPAKLEDSAVYLCASSLSAGVYGYTFGSGTRLTVV.

This clone was observed a few times. J is TRBJ2-7 and V is TRBV7-6; the D gene is possibly TRBD1 (5 bases). The CDR3 spans 14 residues. CDR1 and CDR2 from the germline V gene are SGHVS and FNYEAQ. The V end lost 3 bases, the J end lost 0 bases, and 9 bases lay between the germline ends. The CDR3 DNA sequence: TGTGCCAGCAGCTTCGGTCAGGGCTCCTACGAGCAGTACTTC. It is translated as CASSFGQGSYEQYF.

V gene TRBV19 combines with J gene TRBJ1-5; 7 nucleotides agree with TRBD1. Germline V gene sequence: CDR1 LNHDA, CDR2 SQIVND (reference sequence). V lost 5 bases and J lost 3; bases outside the gene matches: 10. The CDR3 covers 16 residues. The CDR3 loop reads CASSPPDRPYNQPQHF. CDR3 in DNA: TGTGCCAGTAGTCCGCCGGACAGGCCCTACAATCAGCCCCAGCATTTT.

This chain uses TRBV6-1 with TRBJ1-2; tentative D call: TRBD1 (6 bases). The germline gives CDR1 MNHNS, CDR2 SASEGT. The ends were cut back, 2 bases at V and 6 bases at J, with 13 bases in the middle. CDR3 length equals 14 residues. In DNA form, the CDR3 reads TGTGCCAGCAGTGAACAGGGCAGGGGCGATGGCTACACCTTC. Translating it yields CASSEQGRGDGYTF.

The V call is TRBV13, the J call TRBJ1-6; D unclear. CDR3 length: 15 residues. Between the trimmed V and J ends, which lost 6 bases and 8 bases, there was a span of 17 bases. From germline, CDR1 is PRHDT and CDR2 FYEKMQ (reference sequence). The chain's CDR3 is CASRHSYARDSPLHF. The CDR3 DNA reads TGTGCCAGCAGGCACAGCTACGCGAGGGATTCACCCCTCCACTTT.

The chain couples TRBV6-6 to TRBJ1-1; D unclear. Germline CDR1 reads MNHNY; CDR2 reads SVGAGI (reference sequence). The CDR3 has 13 amino acids. Deletions cut 4 bases from V and 0 bases from J, with 6 bases between. CDR3 residues: CASSSSMNTEAFF. As DNA, the CDR3 is TGTGCCAGCAGTTCCTCCATGAACACTGAAGCTTTCTTT.

The rearrangement links TRBV7-6 to TRBJ2-1; tentatively, D is TRBD1 (6 bases). V lost 4 bases and J 11 bases, leaving 18 bases between the germline ends. The CDR3 is 14 amino acids. Germline CDR1 SGHVS, CDR2 FNYEAQ. DNA for the CDR3: TGTGCCAGCAGCTCCCCGGACAGTTGGCCGCAGCAGTTCTTC. Translation: CASSSPDSWPQQFF.

The gene calls are TRBV14 and TRBJ2-3; TRBD2 is a possible D gene (6 bases). This CDR3 contains 13 residues. Germline-derived CDR1 and CDR2 are SGHDN and FVKESK. V lost 4 bases and J lost 1, with 6 bases in between. The CDR3 coding sequence is TGTGCCAGCAGCCGGAGGGGCACAGATACGCAGTATTTT. It specifies CASSRRGTDTQYF.

With respect to this clone: Within the sample, other DNA sequences also encode this same CDR3. The chain recombines TRBV9 with TRBJ1-2, with D unclear. Germline lookup yields CDR1 SGDLS and CDR2 YYNGEE. This CDR3 spans 14 amino acids. Trimming took off 2 bases at V and 1 base at J, with 9 bases between the two ends. For the CDR3, the DNA is TGTGCCAGCAGCGTCGGAACAGATAACTATGGCTACACCTTC. Residues: CASSVGTDNYGYTF.

The chain has TRBV7-8 and TRBJ1-6; no clear D gene. The CDR3 runs 15 residues. Germline CDR1 SGHVS, CDR2 FQNEAQ. The ends were cut back, 1 base at V and 8 bases at J, with 12 bases in the middle. The CDR3 nucleotides read TGTGCCAGCAGCTTAGGTGGCAGAACCCATTCACCCCTCCACTTT. Protein sequence: CASSLGGRTHSPLHF.

This clone was observed a handful of times. Other DNA sequences of this sample code for an identical CDR3. The chain is built from TRBV5-6 and TRBJ1-2, with D unresolved. The CDR3 loop spans 14 amino acids. Germline CDR1 SGHDT, CDR2 YYEEEE. The V end was cut by 0 bases, the J end by 2 bases, with 8 bases between. CDR3 nucleotide sequence: TGTGCCAGCAGCTTGGGGGCCCAAAACTATGGCTACACCTTC. Its translation: CASSLGAQNYGYTF. The full variable domain, rest sourced from reference TRBV5-6 and TRBJ1-2, is DAGVTQSPTHLIKTRGQQVTLRCSPKSGHDTVSWYQQALGQGPQFIFQYYEEEERQRGNFPDRFSGHQFPNYSSELNVNALLLGDSALYLCASSLGAQNYGYTFGSGTRLTVV.

The chain is built from TRBV19 and TRBJ2-7; 10 positions match TRBD1. Germline assignment: CDR1 LNHDA and CDR2 SQIVND (reference sequence). The CDR3 spans 14 residues. V lost 4 bases and J lost 6; bases outside the gene matches: 6. CDR3 DNA: TGTGCCAGTAGTAACCGACAGGGGGCCATCGAGCAGTACTTC. Amino acid sequence: CASSNRQGAIEQYF.

V is TRBV4-1 and J is TRBJ1-2, with D possibly matching TRBD1 (6 bases). Trimming removed 5 bases at V and 2 bases at J, with 21 bases between. The CDR3 is made up of 17 amino acids. From germline, CDR1 is MGHRA and CDR2 YSYEKL. As DNA, the CDR3 is TGCGCCAGCAGCACAAGAAAACCAACAGGGACCAACTATGGCTACACCTTC. Encoded protein: CASSTRKPTGTNYGYTF.

The chain is built from TRBV7-2 and TRBJ1-2, with D perhaps matching TRBD1 (5 bases). The germline V gene encodes CDR1 SGHTA and CDR2 FQGNSA. The CDR3 contains 14 residues. Deletions cut 5 bases from V and 6 bases from J, with 16 bases between. The CDR3 nucleotides read TGTGCCAGCAGCCTCCCAGCCGGGGGTAATGGCTACACCTTC. It yields the protein CASSLPAGGNGYTF.

The rearrangement uses TRBV4-3 and TRBJ1-5, with D perhaps matching TRBD1 (5 bases). V dropped 0 bases and J dropped 3 bases, with 9 bases sitting between them. CDR1 and CDR2 from the germline V gene are LGHNA and YSLEER. This CDR3 has 15 amino acids. CDR3 coding DNA: TGCGCCAGCAGCCAAGAGGGGGGACCCAATCAGCCCCAGCATTTT. Residues: CASSQEGGPNQPQHF.

As to this clone: At one of its ends the junction is not consistent with the germline gene, which may arise from a read error. J is TRBJ1-2 and V is TRBV4-2; 10 nucleotides line up with TRBD1. Per the germline V gene, CDR1 is LGHNA and CDR2 is YNFKEQ. The CDR3 has 15 residues. CDR3 sequence (DNA): TGTGCCAGCAGCCAAGGGACAGGGGGAACCTATGGCTGCACCTTC. Translation gives CASSQGTGGTYGCTF.

The chain combines TRBV5-8 with TRBJ1-2; unclear D gene. CDR3 length equals 15 residues. With 4 bases removed from V and 5 bases from J, the gap between germline ends came to 18 bases. Per germline, CDR1 SGHTS and CDR2 YDEGEE. Here the CDR3 reads CASSDPGGRWYGYTF. In DNA, the CDR3 is TGTGCCAGCAGCGACCCCGGTGGGCGCTGGTATGGCTACACCTTC.

V and J are TRBV18 and TRBJ1-1; tentative D call: TRBD1 (6 bases). The ends were cut back, 2 bases at V and 6 bases at J, with 13 bases in the middle. Germline V gives CDR1 KGHSH, CDR2 LQKENI. This CDR3 contains 14 residues. The CDR3 sequence: CASSPDTGSAEAFF. CDR3 coding DNA: TGTGCCAGCTCACCAGATACAGGGTCCGCTGAAGCTTTCTTT.

This chain uses TRBV19 with TRBJ2-3, with 13 nucleotides matching TRBD2. Germline V gene sequence: CDR1 LNHDA, CDR2 SQIVND (reference sequence). The CDR3 sequence is 16 residues long. Trimming cost V 1 base and J 6 bases; bases outside gene matches: 4. The CDR3 loop reads CASSIGLAGGRDTQYF. In nucleotides, the CDR3 is TGTGCCAGTAGTATAGGACTAGCGGGGGGCAGGGATACGCAGTATTTT.